This T cell receptor (beta chain) was recorded in a study of shared clonotypes between healthy human individuals. Study information: A couple of women and a few men aged 18 to 49 made up the donors.

In germline, CDR1 is SGHVS, CDR2 FQNEAQ. There are 12 residues in the CDR3. Trimming removed 5 bases from V and 6 bases from J, with 10 bases in between. Naive-designated CD8 cells lacked CD45RO, were positively enriched for CCR7, and omitted terminally differentiated effector memory CD45RA+ cells. Samples underwent the assay at deep level. Sequenced by immunoSEQ multiplex PCR; TCRdb stores in-frame clones only, minus some. The sample shows around 2,000,000 clones, 85% to 95% of them seen only once. The genes are TRBV7-8 and TRBJ1-2; D is unclear. Sequences were obtained from naive CD8+ T cells sorted from blood. The TCR sequence derives from a man aged 18 to 30 in good health. The CDR3 region has the DNA TGTGCCAGCAGCCCTAGTGGGGATGGCTACACCTTC. This codes for CASSPSGDGYTF.